This TCR beta chain was captured in a study of identical twins. The study, taken as a whole, reports: Cord blood beta clonotypes that were abundant carried fewer insertions, and memory repertoires showed no such trend. Conclusions relied on cross-sectional statistical analysis, not following the same donors. Excess sharing between twins was weaker in beta out-of-frame sequences.

This clonotype was observed at least ten times. Its specificity is not known. TCRdb ran MiXCR on the 5' RACE reads and lists one entry per CDR3 protein. The sample carries hundreds of thousands of distinct CDR3 sequences, 6% to 9% recorded once. Losses at the gene ends were 3 bases for V and 1 base for J; bases not matched to a gene: 2. CDR3 length equals 15 residues. Germline assignment: CDR1 MDHEN and CDR2 SYDVKM. These sequences were also reported in another study, on yellow fever vaccine responses in identical twins.

Source material: memory (CD45RO+) T cells sorted from blood. The origin of this receptor is a woman aged 18 to 35 in good health. The V and J genes are TRBV28 and TRBJ2-2; 7 bases match TRBD1. The CDR3 loop is CASSLGQLNTGELFF. The CDR3 DNA follows: TGTGCCAGCAGTTTGGGACAGTTGAACACCGGGGAGCTGTTTTTT.